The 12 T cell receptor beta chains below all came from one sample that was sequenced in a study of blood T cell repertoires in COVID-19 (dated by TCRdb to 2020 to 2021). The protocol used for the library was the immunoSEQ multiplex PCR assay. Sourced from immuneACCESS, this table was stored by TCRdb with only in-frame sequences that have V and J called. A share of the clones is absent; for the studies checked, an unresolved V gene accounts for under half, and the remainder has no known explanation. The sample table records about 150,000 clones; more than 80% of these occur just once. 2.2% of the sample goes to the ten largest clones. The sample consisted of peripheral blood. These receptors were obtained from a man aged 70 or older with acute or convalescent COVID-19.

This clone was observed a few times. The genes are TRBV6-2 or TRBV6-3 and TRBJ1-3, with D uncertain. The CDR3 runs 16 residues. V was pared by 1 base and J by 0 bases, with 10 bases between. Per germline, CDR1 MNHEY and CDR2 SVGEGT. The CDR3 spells CASSYYGLSSGNTIYF. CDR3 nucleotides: TGTGCCAGCAGTTACTACGGACTGAGCTCTGGAAACACCATATATTTT.

The DNA for the CDR3 is TGCAGTGCTAGTCAGGCAGCAGGATATAATTCACCCCTCCACTTT. Translated, it gives CSASQAAGYNSPLHF. The genes are TRBV20-1 and TRBJ1-6; no reliable D call. The V end lost 3 bases, the J end lost 4 bases, and 13 bases lay between the germline ends. The CDR3 consists of 15 residues. Germline V gene lookup returns CDR1 DFQATT and CDR2 SNEGSKA (reference sequence).

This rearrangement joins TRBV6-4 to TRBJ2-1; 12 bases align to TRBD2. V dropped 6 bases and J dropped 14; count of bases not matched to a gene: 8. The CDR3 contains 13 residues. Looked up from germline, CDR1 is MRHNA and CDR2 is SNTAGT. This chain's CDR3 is CASSQLAGGAKFF. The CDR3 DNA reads TGTGCCAGCAGCCAACTAGCGGGGGGTGCGAAGTTCTTC.

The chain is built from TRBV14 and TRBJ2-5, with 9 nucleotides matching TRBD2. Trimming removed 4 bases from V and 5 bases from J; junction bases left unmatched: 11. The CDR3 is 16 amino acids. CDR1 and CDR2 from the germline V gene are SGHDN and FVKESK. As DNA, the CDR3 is TGTGCCAGCAGCCGCCGCGGGGCGGGGGGGATGGAGACCCAGTACTTC. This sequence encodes CASSRRGAGGMETQYF.

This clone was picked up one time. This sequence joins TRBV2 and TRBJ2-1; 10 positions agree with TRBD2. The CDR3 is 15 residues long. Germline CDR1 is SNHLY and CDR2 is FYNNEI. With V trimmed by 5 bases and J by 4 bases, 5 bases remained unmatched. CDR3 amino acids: CASSPLAGPYNEQFF. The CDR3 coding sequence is TGTGCCAGCAGTCCACTAGCGGGGCCTTACAATGAGCAGTTCTTC.

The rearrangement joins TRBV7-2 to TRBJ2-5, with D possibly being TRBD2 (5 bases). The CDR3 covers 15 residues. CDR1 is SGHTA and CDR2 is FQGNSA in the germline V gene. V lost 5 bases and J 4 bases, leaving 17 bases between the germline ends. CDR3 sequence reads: CASSQGLGGGETQYF. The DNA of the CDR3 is TGTGCCAGCAGCCAAGGACTCGGAGGTGGAGAGACCCAGTACTTC. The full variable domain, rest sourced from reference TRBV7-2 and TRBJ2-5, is GAGVSQSPSNKVTEKGKDVELRCDPISGHTALYWYRQSLGQGLEFLIYFQGNSAPDKSGLPSDRFSAERTGGSVSTLTIQRTQQEDSAVYLCASSQGLGGGETQYFGPGTRLLVL.

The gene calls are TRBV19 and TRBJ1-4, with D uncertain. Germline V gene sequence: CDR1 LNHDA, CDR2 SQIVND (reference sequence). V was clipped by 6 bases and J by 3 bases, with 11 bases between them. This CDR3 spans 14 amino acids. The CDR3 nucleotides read TGTGCCAGTAGATCGTTGTCGGCTAATGAAAAACTGTTTTTT. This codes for CASRSLSANEKLFF.

CDR3 nucleotides: TGTGCCAGCAGTTACTCGACTAGCGGGGGTACCAATGAGCAGTTCTTC. This translates into CASSYSTSGGTNEQFF. The chain links TRBV6-6 to TRBJ2-1, with 12 positions matching TRBD2. This CDR3 has 16 amino acids. Germline lookup yields CDR1 MNHNY and CDR2 SVGAGI (reference sequence). With V trimmed by 0 bases and J by 6 bases, 3 bases remained unmatched.

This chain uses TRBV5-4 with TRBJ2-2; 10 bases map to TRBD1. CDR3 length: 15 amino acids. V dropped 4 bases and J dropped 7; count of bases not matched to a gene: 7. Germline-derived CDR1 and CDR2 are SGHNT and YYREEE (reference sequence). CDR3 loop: CASSETGGGNGELFF. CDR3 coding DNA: TGTGCCAGCAGCGAGACAGGGGGCGGAAACGGGGAGCTGTTTTTT.

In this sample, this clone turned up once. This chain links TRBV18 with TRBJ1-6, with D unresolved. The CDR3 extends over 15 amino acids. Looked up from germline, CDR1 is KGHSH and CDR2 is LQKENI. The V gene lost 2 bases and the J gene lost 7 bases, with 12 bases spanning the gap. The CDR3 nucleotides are TGTGCCAGCTCACCAACACAGCACCAGAATTCACCCCTCCACTTT. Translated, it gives CASSPTQHQNSPLHF.

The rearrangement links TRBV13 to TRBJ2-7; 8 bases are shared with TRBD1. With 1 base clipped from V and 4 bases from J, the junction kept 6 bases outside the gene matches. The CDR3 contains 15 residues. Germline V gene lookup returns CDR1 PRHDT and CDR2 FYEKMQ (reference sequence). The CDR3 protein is CASSLATRGRYEQYF. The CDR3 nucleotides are TGTGCCAGCAGCTTAGCCACCAGGGGGCGGTACGAGCAGTACTTC.

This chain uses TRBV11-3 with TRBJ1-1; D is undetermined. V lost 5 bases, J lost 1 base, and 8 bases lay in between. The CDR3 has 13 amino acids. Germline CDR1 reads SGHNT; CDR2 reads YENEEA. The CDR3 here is CASSREPNTEAFF. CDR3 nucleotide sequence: TGTGCCAGCAGCCGAGAACCGAACACTGAAGCTTTCTTT.